This T cell receptor (beta chain) was profiled in a study of T cells in Graves' hyperthyroidism and ophthalmopathy. CDR1 and CDR2 (germline): LNHDA, SQIVND (reference sequence). CDR3 length: 14 residues. With V trimmed by 4 bases and J by 2 bases, 2 bases remained unmatched. This clonotype showed up many times. There were TCR beta CDR3 regions amplified from RNA transcripts. HTBI primers were the set used in a first-round RT-PCR of the TCR CDR3. MiXCR, run by TCRdb on the multiplex PCR reads, gives a single entry per CDR3 protein. This sample has 450,000 to 650,000 distinct CDR3 sequences, with 14% found just once.

The chain has TRBV19 and TRBJ2-1; 7 nucleotides agree with TRBD2. Material for sequencing was blood. The receptor comes from a woman younger than 35 with Graves' ophthalmopathy. Here the CDR3 reads CASSTSGAYNEQFF. The CDR3 DNA reads as TGTGCCAGTAGTACTAGCGGAGCCTACAATGAGCAGTTCTTC.